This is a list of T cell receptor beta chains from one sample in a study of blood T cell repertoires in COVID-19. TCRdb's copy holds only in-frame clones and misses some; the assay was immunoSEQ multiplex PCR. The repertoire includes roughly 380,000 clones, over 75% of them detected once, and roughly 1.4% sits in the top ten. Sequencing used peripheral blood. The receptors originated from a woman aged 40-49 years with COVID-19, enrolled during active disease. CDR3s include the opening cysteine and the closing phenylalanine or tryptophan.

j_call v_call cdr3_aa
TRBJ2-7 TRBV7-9 CASSLGLAGVGYEQYF
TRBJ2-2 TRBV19 CASSIPSGRSNTGELFF
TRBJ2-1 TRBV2 CASSTLAGDYNEQFF
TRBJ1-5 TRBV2 CASSEARQIPSIGPQHF
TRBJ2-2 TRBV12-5 CASGLVQGSGGTGELFF
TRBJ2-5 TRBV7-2 CASSLVLASETQYF
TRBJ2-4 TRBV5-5 CASSPGTSNIQYF
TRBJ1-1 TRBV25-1 CASKDWAGMNTEAFF
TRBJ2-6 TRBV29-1 CSATTRVNPGANVLTF
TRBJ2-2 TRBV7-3 CASSPISGANTGELFF
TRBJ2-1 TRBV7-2 CASNAVASYNEQFF
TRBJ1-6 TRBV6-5 CASSRPGGRNSPLHF
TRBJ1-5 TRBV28 CASSSTDSTSNQPQHF
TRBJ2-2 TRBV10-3 CAISGAGGAGELFF
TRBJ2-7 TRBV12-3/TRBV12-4 CASADRPYYEQYF
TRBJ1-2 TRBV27 CASSLVGDTNYGYTF
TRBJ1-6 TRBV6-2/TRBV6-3 CASSYWGTTETNSPLHF
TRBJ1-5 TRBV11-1 CASSLAGHNQPQHF
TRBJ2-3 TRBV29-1 CSVVGGRADTQYF
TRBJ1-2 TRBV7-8 CASSFRQGLYGYTF
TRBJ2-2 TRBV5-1 CASSLLQEPNTGELFF
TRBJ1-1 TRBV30 CAWSVGAPGTEAFF
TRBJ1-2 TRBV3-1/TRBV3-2 CASSQVLGTGGSNYGYTF
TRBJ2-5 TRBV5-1 CASSLTGVGQETQYF
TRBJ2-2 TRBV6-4 CASRTGGTHTGELFF
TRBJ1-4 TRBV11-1 CASSSGQGDEKLFF
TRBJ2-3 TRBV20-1 CSASGGLAGGPGTQYF
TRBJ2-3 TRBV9 CASSVSGAPTDTQYF
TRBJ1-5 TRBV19 CASIRTGAPNQPQHF
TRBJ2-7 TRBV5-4 CASGGSSYEQYF
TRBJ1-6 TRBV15 CATSRGQTDSPLHF
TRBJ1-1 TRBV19 CASSSRQGPNTEAFF
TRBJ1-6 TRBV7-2 CASSLAGGQANSPLHF
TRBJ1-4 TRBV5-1 CASSLGAGVRYNEKLFF
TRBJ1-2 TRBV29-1 CSTPDRENGYTF
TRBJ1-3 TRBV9 CASSVDPGSAGNTIYF
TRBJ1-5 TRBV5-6 CASTSVGVSQPQHF
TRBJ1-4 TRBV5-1 CASSRTGGGGEKLFF
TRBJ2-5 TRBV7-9 CASSFLAGQETQYF
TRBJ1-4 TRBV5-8 CASSSTLDGTGGEKLFF
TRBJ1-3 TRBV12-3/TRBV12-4 CASEEGNTIYF
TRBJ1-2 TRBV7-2 CASSLTGGPPEMRTF
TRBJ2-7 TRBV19 CASSIRLAGVYEQYF
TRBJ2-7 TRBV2 CASRMGQSNSYEQYF
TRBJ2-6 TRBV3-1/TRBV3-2 CASSPFRGPRANVLTF
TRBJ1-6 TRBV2 CATKGGAWSPLHF
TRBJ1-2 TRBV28 CASTLLGGYGYTF
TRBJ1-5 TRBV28 CASSSDRGGQPQHF
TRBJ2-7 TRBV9 CASSPAGGHYEQYF
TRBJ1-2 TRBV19 CASSTSYDTGRYTF
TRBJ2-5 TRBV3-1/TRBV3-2 CASSPSASGDATQYF
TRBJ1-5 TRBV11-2 CASSNQTGQPQHF
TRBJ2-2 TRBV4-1 CASSQGGLAGGLNTGELFF
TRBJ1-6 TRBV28 CASSLSSGVSPLHF
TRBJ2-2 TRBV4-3 CASSQGSGGPQGPGELFF
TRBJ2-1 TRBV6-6 CASSYYRSNEQFF
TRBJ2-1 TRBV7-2 CASSLGSGRHNEQFF